The 22 T cell receptor beta chains presented below share a single source sample, sequenced in a study of metastatic and nonmetastatic thyroid tumors. TCRdb used MiXCR to call clones anew from the PCR reads. This sample yields 26,000 or so clones, of which around 3.9% are seen a single time; under 4% belongs to the top ten. Patients had received no treatment of any kind before thyroid surgery. Source material: blood. The receptors come from a male donor with papillary thyroid cancer or a benign thyroid nodule (not recorded which). Some clones in this sample may be carry-over from other donors' samples.

The sample holds a few counts of this clone. One junction end disagrees with the germline gene, perhaps due to a read error. The chain combines TRBV6-2 or TRBV6-3 with TRBJ2-1, with D uncertain. The length of the CDR3 is 14 residues. Germline V gives CDR1 MNHEY, CDR2 SVGEGT. The chain's CDR3 is CAISYSRSYNEQFF. CDR3 nucleotide sequence: TGTGCCATCAGTTACTCGAGGTCTTACAATGAGCAGTTCTTC.

The chain joins TRBV2 to TRBJ1-5; maybe TRBD1 (5 bases). The germline gives CDR1 SNHLY, CDR2 FYNNEI. V lost 3 bases and J 4 bases, leaving 10 bases between the germline ends. The length of the CDR3 is 14 residues. Here the CDR3 reads CASSDTGGNQPQHF. The CDR3 nucleotides are TGTGCCAGCAGTGACACCGGGGGAAATCAGCCCCAGCATTTT.

This clone was detected ten times or more. The rearrangement links TRBV20-1 to TRBJ2-1; tentative D call: TRBD2 (6 bases). The CDR3 is made up of 17 amino acids. Deletions cut 0 bases from V and 0 bases from J, with 15 bases between. Germline V gene lookup returns CDR1 DFQATT and CDR2 SNEGSKA (reference sequence). CDR3 loop: CSAREGRTPSSYNEQFF. CDR3 nucleotides: TGCAGTGCTAGAGAAGGGAGGACTCCCAGCTCCTACAATGAGCAGTTCTTC.

This clone was detected many times. The chain is built from TRBV7-6 and TRBJ2-7; 12 bases fit TRBD2. CDR3 size: 15 residues. Germline values: CDR1 SGHVS, CDR2 FNYEAQ. The trim removed 4 bases at V and 2 bases at J, leaving 3 bases unmatched. The CDR3 region is CASSSLAGGPYEQYF. CDR3 in DNA: TGTGCCAGCAGCTCGCTAGCGGGAGGGCCCTACGAGCAGTACTTC.

This clone has at least ten counts. The gene calls are TRBV28 and TRBJ2-1; D perhaps matches TRBD1 (6 bases). The germline CDR1 and CDR2 sequences are MDHEN and SYDVKM. CDR3 length equals 14 residues. The germline V and J ends were trimmed by 5 bases and 4 bases, with 12 bases remaining between them. CDR3 DNA sequence: TGTGCCAGCAGTCACCGGGACATATACAATGAGCAGTTCTTC. Translation gives CASSHRDIYNEQFF.

The rearrangement links TRBV27 to TRBJ2-5; D is tentatively TRBD1 or TRBD2 (5 bases each). The CDR3 runs to 15 residues. V was pared by 6 bases and J by 3 bases, with 17 bases between. CDR1 and CDR2 from the germline V gene are MNHEY and SMNVEV (reference sequence). CDR3 residues: CASREPYGTEETQYF. DNA for the CDR3: TGTGCCAGCAGAGAACCATACGGGACGGAAGAGACCCAGTACTTC.

V usage is TRBV6-2 or TRBV6-3 and J usage is TRBJ2-7; the D call may be TRBD1 or TRBD2 (5 bases each). Trimming shortened V by 8 bases and J by 3 bases, and 17 bases separated the two germline ends. In germline, CDR1 is MNHEY, CDR2 SVGEGT. The CDR3 is made up of 14 amino acids. The DNA for the CDR3 is TGTGCCAGCGCAGAGGGACCTCGGGACTACGAGCAGTACTTC. It encodes CASAEGPRDYEQYF.

Many counts were recorded for this clone. The chain joins TRBV5-1 to TRBJ2-7; a weak D match, TRBD2 (5 bases). This CDR3 is 13 amino acids long. The V and J ends lost 4 bases and 3 bases respectively, with 11 bases between them. CDR1 is SGHRS, CDR2 YFSETQ, per germline. The CDR3: CASSPYGDYEQYF. The CDR3 DNA sequence: TGCGCCAGCAGCCCGTACGGGGACTACGAGCAGTACTTC.

This clone has a handful of counts. This chain connects TRBV11-2 to TRBJ1-1; no definite D call. CDR1 SGHAT and CDR2 FQNNGV come from the germline V gene. The V and J ends lost 2 bases and 5 bases respectively, with 9 bases between them. The CDR3 sequence is 13 residues long. The CDR3 protein is CASSLYQRTEAFF. In DNA form, the CDR3 reads TGTGCCAGCAGCTTATACCAGAGAACTGAAGCTTTCTTT.

There are a few counts of this clone. A much more abundant neighbour one base away suggests this may be a read error. This sequence joins TRBV6-2 or TRBV6-3 and TRBJ2-2, with D tentatively TRBD2 (5 bases). This CDR3 contains 12 residues. Germline V CDR1 and CDR2: MNHEY, SVGEGT. CDR3 DNA sequence: TGCGCCAGCAGTTCAGGTCACGGGGATCTGTTTTTT. Residues: CASSSGHGDLFF.

This clone was counted between two and nine times. The gene calls are TRBV6-4 and TRBJ1-2; D remains ambiguous. Germline CDR1 and CDR2: MRHNA and SNTAGT. The CDR3 is 15 amino acids. V was trimmed by 3 bases and J by 3 bases, leaving 14 bases between them. The CDR3 DNA sequence: TGTGCCAGCAGTGAGGGATCCAGTGGGGACTATGGCTACACCTTC. It is translated as CASSEGSSGDYGYTF.

The rearrangement links TRBV6-1 to TRBJ2-1; TRBD2 aligns across 9 bases. Germline lookup yields CDR1 MNHNS and CDR2 SASEGT. V dropped 6 bases and J dropped 5; count of bases not matched to a gene: 5. The CDR3 is 14 residues long. The CDR3 DNA sequence: TGTGCCAGCAGAGGACTAGCGACCAACAATGAGCAGTTCTTC. This translates into CASRGLATNNEQFF.

The chain combines TRBV7-8 with TRBJ1-5; TRBD1 aligns across 8 bases. V was pared by 2 bases and J by 6 bases, with 9 bases of the junction left unmatched. Germline V lookup: CDR1 SGHVS, CDR2 FQNEAQ. The CDR3 length is 16 residues. CDR3 loop: CASSLRGDRRVQPQHF. As DNA, the CDR3 is TGTGCCAGCAGCTTAAGGGGGGACAGGAGAGTTCAGCCCCAGCATTTT.

This clone was observed a handful of times. The V gene is TRBV6-1, the J gene TRBJ2-1; TRBD2 aligns across 7 bases. Per germline, CDR1 MNHNS and CDR2 SASEGT. Trimming removed 5 bases from V and 9 bases from J; junction bases left unmatched: 16. The CDR3 is 16 amino acids. CDR3 sequence: CASSPTPTSARGEQFF. CDR3 DNA: TGTGCCAGCAGTCCCACCCCCACTAGCGCGAGAGGTGAGCAGTTCTTC.

This clone was observed a handful of times. This chain joins TRBV12-3 or TRBV12-4 and TRBJ1-5; no reliable D call. CDR3 length equals 13 residues. Trimming shortened V by 5 bases and J by 7 bases, and 12 bases separated the two germline ends. The CDR3 DNA reads as TGTGCCAGCAGTCTGCTTTGGTCCCAGCCCCAGCATTTT. Protein product: CASSLLWSQPQHF.

This clone has a count of ten or more. The rearrangement joins TRBV19 to TRBJ2-1, with D possibly being TRBD1 or TRBD2 (5 bases each). The germline V gene has CDR1 LNHDA and CDR2 SQIVND (reference sequence). Trimming took off 6 bases at V and 0 bases at J, with 9 bases between the two ends. The CDR3 spans 14 residues. CDR3 residues: CASRRDRSYNEQFF. As DNA, the CDR3 is TGTGCCAGTAGAAGGGACCGCTCCTACAATGAGCAGTTCTTC.

This clone was recorded many times. The chain couples TRBV30 to TRBJ2-7; TRBD2 agrees at 8 bases. Germline V gene data show CDR1 as GTSNPN and CDR2 as SVGIG (reference sequence). The CDR3 loop spans 15 amino acids. J was trimmed by 3 bases and V by 0 bases; bases with no gene match: 7. CDR3 loop: CAWSVLGSGVYEQYF. In DNA, the CDR3 is TGTGCCTGGAGTGTACTGGGTAGCGGGGTCTACGAGCAGTACTTC.

Comment on this clone: A much bigger clone sits one base away, suggesting this may be a read error. V and J are TRBV20-1 and TRBJ2-4; D gene uncertain. Trimming stripped 3 bases from V and 0 bases from J, with 15 bases between. The CDR3 runs 16 residues. The germline CDR1 and CDR2 sequences are DFQATT and SNEGSKA (reference sequence). The CDR3 DNA follows: TGCAGTGCTAGGGTCTCGGCGAACCTAGCCAAAAACATTCAGTACTTC. It is translated as CSARVSANLAKNIQYF.

This clone is termed medium-sized (0.01 to 0.1%). The chain combines TRBV6-1 with TRBJ2-7; D is possibly TRBD1 or TRBD2 (5 bases each). V was shortened by 2 bases and J by 3 bases, with 11 bases between the two germline ends. The CDR3 runs to 14 residues. The V gene's germline CDR1 is MNHNS and CDR2 SASEGT. The CDR3, as DNA: TGTGCCAGCAGTGAACGAGGGGAGAGCTACGAGCAGTACTTC. It translates to CASSERGESYEQYF.

This clone was seen many times. The gene calls are TRBV20-1 and TRBJ1-1; D remains unclear. Germline assignment: CDR1 DFQATT and CDR2 SNEGSKA (reference sequence). The CDR3 consists of 13 residues. Trimming left V 1 base short and J 11 bases short, with 17 bases between. This chain's CDR3 is CSARATSKVGAFF. In nucleotides, the CDR3 is TGCAGTGCTAGAGCCACTTCCAAGGTCGGGGCTTTCTTT.

On this clone itself: This may be a read error, as it is one base from a much larger clone. The chain combines TRBV5-1 with TRBJ1-5, with TRBD1 matching over 8 bases. Germline CDR1 is SGHRS and CDR2 is YFSETQ. This CDR3 comprises 16 residues. Trimming took 4 bases from V and 7 from J; bases not matched to a gene: 13. The CDR3 is CASSPGVTGAGQPQHF. CDR3 in DNA: TGCGCCAGCAGCCCGGGGGTGACAGGGGCCGGCCAGCCCCAGCATTTT.

Only a few counts were recorded for this clone. The V and J genes are TRBV6-2 or TRBV6-3 and TRBJ2-3; 10 bases map to TRBD2. The CDR3 is made up of 15 amino acids. V lost 5 bases to trimming and J lost 1 base; unmatched junction nucleotides: 3. The germline V gene encodes CDR1 MNHEY and CDR2 SVGEGT. CDR3 in DNA: TGTGCCAGCAGTACCGGGACTAGCGGCACAGATACGCAGTATTTT. Translation: CASSTGTSGTDTQYF.